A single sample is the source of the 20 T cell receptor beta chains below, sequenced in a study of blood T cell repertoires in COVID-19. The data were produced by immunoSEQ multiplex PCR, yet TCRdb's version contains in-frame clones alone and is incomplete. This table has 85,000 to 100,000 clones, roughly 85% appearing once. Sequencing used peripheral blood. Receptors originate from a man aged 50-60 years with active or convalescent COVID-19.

CDR3 sequence: CATSSGGREWETQYF. DNA for the CDR3: TGTGCCACCAGCTCAGGGGGCAGGGAGTGGGAGACCCAGTACTTC. The V and J genes are TRBV6-2 or TRBV6-3 and TRBJ2-5, with TRBD1 identical over 8 bases. Germline CDR1 and CDR2: MNHEY and SVGEGT. The CDR3 loop spans 15 amino acids. V shed 10 bases and J 5 bases; nucleotides not matched to a gene: 15.

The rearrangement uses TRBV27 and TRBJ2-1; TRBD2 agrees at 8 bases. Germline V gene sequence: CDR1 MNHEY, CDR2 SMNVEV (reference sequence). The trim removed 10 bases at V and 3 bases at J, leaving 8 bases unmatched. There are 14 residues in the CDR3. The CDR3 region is CATQPGLGYNEQFF. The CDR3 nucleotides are TGTGCCACTCAACCGGGACTAGGCTACAATGAGCAGTTCTTC.

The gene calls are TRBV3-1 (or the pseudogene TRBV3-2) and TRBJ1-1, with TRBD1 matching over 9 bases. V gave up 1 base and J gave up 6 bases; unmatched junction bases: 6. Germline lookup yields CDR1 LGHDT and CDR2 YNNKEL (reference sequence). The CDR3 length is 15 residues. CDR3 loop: CASSQVGTGWAEAFF. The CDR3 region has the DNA TGTGCCAGCAGCCAAGTCGGGACAGGGTGGGCTGAAGCTTTCTTT.

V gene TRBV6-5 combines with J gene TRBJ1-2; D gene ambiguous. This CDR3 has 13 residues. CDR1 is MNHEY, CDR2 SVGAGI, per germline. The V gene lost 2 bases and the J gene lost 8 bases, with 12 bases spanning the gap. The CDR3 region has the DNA TGTGCCAGCAGTTACACGGGAACCTTAGGCTACACCTTC. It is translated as CASSYTGTLGYTF.

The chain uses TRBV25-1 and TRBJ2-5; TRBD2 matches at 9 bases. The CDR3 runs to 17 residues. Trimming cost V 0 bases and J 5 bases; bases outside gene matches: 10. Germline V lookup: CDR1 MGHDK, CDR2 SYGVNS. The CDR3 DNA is TGTGCCAGCAGTGAATATCTGGGCGGGGGGGCCTTGGAGACCCAGTACTTC. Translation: CASSEYLGGGALETQYF.

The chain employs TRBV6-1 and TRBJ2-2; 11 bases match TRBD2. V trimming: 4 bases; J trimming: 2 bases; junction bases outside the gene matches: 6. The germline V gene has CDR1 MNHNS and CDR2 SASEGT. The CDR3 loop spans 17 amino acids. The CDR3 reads CASSGPSGGRNTGELFF. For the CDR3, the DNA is TGTGCCAGCAGTGGTCCTAGCGGGGGGCGTAACACCGGGGAGCTGTTTTTT.

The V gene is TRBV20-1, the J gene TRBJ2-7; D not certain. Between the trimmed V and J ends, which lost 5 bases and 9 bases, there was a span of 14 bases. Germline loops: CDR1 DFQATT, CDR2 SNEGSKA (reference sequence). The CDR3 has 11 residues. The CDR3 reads CSARVLSAQYF. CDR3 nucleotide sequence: TGCAGTGCTCGGGTGCTTAGTGCGCAGTACTTC.

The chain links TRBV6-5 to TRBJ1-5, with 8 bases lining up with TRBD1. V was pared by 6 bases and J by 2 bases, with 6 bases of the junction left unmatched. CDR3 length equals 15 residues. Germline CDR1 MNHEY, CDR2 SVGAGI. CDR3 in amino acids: CASSSGQGGNQPQHF. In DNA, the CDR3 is TGTGCCAGCAGCTCTGGACAGGGCGGCAATCAGCCCCAGCATTTT.

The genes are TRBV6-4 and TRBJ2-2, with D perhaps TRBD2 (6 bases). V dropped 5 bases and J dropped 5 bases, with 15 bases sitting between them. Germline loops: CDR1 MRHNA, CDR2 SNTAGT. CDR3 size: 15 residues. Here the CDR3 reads CASSREMTETGELFF. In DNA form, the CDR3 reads TGTGCCAGCAGTCGGGAGATGACTGAGACCGGGGAGCTGTTTTTT.

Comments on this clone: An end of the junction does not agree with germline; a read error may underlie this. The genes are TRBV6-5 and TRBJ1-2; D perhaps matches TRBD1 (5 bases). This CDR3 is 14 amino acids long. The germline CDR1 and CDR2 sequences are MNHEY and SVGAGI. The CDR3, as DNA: TGTGCCAGCAGTAACTCAGGGAGTCACTATGGCTACACCTTC. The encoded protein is CASSNSGSHYGYTF.

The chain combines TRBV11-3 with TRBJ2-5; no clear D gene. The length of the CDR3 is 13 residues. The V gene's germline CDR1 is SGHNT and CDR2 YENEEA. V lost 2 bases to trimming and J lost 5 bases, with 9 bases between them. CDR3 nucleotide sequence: TGTGCCAGCAGCTTATTAGCAAGCGAGACCCAGTACTTC. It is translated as CASSLLASETQYF.

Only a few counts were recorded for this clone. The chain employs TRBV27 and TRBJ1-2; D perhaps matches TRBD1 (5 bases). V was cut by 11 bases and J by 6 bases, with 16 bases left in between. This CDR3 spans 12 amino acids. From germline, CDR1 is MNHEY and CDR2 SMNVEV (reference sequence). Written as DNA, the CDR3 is TGTGCCGCGGGGCAGGGTGAGAATGGCTACACCTTC. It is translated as CAAGQGENGYTF.

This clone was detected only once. This CDR3 is CAISVRALYEQYF. CDR3 bases: TGTGCCATCAGTGTGAGGGCCCTTTACGAGCAGTACTTC. The rearrangement uses TRBV10-3 and TRBJ2-7; TRBD2 might be the D (5 bases). Germline lookup yields CDR1 ENHRY and CDR2 SYGVKD. With 4 bases removed from V and 4 bases from J, the gap between germline ends came to 11 bases. The CDR3 length is 13 residues.

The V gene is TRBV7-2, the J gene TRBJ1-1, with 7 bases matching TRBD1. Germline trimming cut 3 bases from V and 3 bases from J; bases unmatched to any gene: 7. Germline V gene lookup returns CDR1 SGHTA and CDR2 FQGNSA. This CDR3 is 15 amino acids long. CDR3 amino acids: CASSFHRGMDTEAFF. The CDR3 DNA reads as TGTGCCAGCAGCTTTCACAGGGGAATGGACACTGAAGCTTTCTTT.

DNA for the CDR3: TGTGCCAGCAGCCACGGGGGGCCCGGGCAAGAGACCCAGTACTTC. It encodes CASSHGGPGQETQYF. The chain recombines TRBV6-2 or TRBV6-3 with TRBJ2-5, with D possibly matching TRBD2 (7 bases). The CDR3 runs 15 residues. CDR1 MNHEY and CDR2 SVGEGT come from the germline V gene. The V end was cut by 6 bases, the J end by 2 bases, with 16 bases between.

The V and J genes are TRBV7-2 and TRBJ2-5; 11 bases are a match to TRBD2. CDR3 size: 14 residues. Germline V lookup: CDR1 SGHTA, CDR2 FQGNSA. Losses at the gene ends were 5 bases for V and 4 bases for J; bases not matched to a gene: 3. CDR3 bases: TGTGCCAGCAGCCTACTAGCGGGAGTAGAGACCCAGTACTTC. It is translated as CASSLLAGVETQYF.

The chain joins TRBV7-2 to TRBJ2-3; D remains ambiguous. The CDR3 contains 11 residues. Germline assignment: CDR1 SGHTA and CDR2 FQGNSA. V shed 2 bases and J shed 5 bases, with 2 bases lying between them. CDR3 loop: CASSLLDTQYF. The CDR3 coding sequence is TGTGCCAGCAGCTTACTAGATACGCAGTATTTT.

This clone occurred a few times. CDR3 nucleotides: TGCGCCAGCAGCCTTATCCGGCGGCAGCCCCAGCATTTT. Translation: CASSLIRRQPQHF. The chain carries TRBV4-3 and TRBJ1-5; D is undetermined. Germline CDR1 LGHNA, CDR2 YSLEER. The CDR3 sequence is 13 residues long. V lost 4 bases to trimming and J lost 7 bases, with 11 bases between them.

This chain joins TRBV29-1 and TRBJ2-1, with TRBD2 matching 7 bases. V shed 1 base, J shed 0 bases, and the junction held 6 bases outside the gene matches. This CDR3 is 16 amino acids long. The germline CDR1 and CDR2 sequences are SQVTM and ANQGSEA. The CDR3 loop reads CSVEGPRETSYNEQFF. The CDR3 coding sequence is TGCAGCGTTGAAGGGCCGCGGGAGACCTCCTACAATGAGCAGTTCTTC.

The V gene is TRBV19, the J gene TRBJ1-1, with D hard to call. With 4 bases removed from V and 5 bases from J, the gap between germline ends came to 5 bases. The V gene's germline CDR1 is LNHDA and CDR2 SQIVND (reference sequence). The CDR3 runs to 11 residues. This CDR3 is CASSSRTEAFF. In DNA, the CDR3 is TGTGCCAGTAGTAGTAGAACTGAAGCTTTCTTT.